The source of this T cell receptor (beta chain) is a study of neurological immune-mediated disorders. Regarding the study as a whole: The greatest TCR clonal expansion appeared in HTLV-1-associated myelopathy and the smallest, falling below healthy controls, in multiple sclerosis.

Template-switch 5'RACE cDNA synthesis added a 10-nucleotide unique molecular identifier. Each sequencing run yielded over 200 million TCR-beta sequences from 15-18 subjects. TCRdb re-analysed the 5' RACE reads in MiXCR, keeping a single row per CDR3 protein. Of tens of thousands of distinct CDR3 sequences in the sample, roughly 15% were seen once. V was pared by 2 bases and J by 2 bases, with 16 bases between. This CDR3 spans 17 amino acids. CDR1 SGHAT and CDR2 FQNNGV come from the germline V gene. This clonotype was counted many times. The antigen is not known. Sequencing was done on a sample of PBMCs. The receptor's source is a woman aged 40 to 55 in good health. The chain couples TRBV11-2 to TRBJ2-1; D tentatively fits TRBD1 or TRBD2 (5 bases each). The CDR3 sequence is CASSLWWDATAYNEQFF. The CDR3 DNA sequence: TGTGCCAGCAGCTTATGGTGGGACGCGACCGCCTACAATGAGCAGTTCTTC.